The 20 T cell receptor beta chains below all came from one sample that was sequenced in a study of blood T cell repertoires in COVID-19. Sequenced by immunoSEQ multiplex PCR; TCRdb stores in-frame clones only, minus some. Here the sample spans over 200,000 clones, just under 85% being singletons. Input material: PBMCs or T cells enriched from blood (not recorded which). These TCRs come from a man aged 40-49 years who had recovered from COVID-19.

The chain combines TRBV5-1 with TRBJ2-3; 8 nucleotides align to TRBD2. The CDR3 extends over 15 amino acids. Germline V CDR1 and CDR2: SGHRS, YFSETQ. V was pared by 3 bases and J by 4 bases, with 7 bases of the junction left unmatched. The CDR3 region has the DNA TGCGCCAGCAGCTCCGGCCTTAGCGGGGCAGATACGCAGTATTTT. This codes for CASSSGLSGADTQYF.

In its sample, this clone was seen once. The V and J genes are TRBV9 and TRBJ2-3; D is unclear. CDR1 SGDLS and CDR2 YYNGEE come from the germline V gene. V lost 1 base, J lost 2 bases, and 11 bases lay in between. The CDR3 has 15 amino acids. CDR3 in DNA: TGTGCCAGCAGCGTAAGAGGCATACACACAGATACGCAGTATTTT. This gives the protein CASSVRGIHTDTQYF.

The J gene is TRBJ2-1, the V gene TRBV24-1; 7 nucleotides agree with TRBD2. This CDR3 has 17 amino acids. Germline CDR1 and CDR2: KGHDR and SFDVKD. Trimming removed 5 bases from V and 0 bases from J; junction bases left unmatched: 9. CDR3 in amino acids: CATSAPQGGDSYNEQFF. The CDR3 DNA follows: TGTGCCACCAGTGCCCCGCAGGGAGGGGACTCCTACAATGAGCAGTTCTTC.

This clone was seen only a few times. The rearrangement links TRBV30 to TRBJ2-7, with TRBD1 matching 10 bases. From germline, CDR1 is GTSNPN and CDR2 SVGIG (reference sequence). The CDR3 is made up of 14 amino acids. Germline trimming cut 3 bases from V and 6 bases from J; bases unmatched to any gene: 8. This CDR3 reads CAWRRQGAPGEQYF. CDR3 coding DNA: TGTGCCTGGAGGCGACAGGGGGCGCCGGGCGAGCAGTACTTC.

The J gene is TRBJ2-7, the V gene TRBV6-1, with D maybe TRBD2 (5 bases). Trimming removed 2 bases at V and 8 bases at J, with 19 bases between. CDR3 length: 15 residues. Germline CDR1 reads MNHNS; CDR2 reads SASEGT. The CDR3 loop is CASSESGGGRRKQYF. Here the CDR3 DNA reads TGTGCCAGCAGTGAAAGTGGAGGCGGTCGTAGAAAGCAGTACTTC.

This clone has more than one count but fewer than ten. This CDR3 is CASSSGTVNSPLHF. The CDR3 DNA is TGTGCCAGCAGCTCCGGGACAGTCAATTCACCCCTCCACTTT. The chain recombines TRBV28 with TRBJ1-6; TRBD1 matches at 7 bases. CDR1 and CDR2 (germline): MDHEN, SYDVKM. There are 14 residues in the CDR3. V trimming: 6 bases; J trimming: 7 bases; junction bases outside the gene matches: 6.

The J gene is TRBJ1-5, the V gene TRBV6-5, with TRBD1 matching over 10 bases. J was trimmed by 6 bases and V by 5 bases; bases with no gene match: 4. CDR3 length equals 14 residues. CDR1 and CDR2 from the germline V gene are MNHEY and SVGAGI. The DNA for the CDR3 is TGTGCCAGCAGTACGGGACAGGGGAGTCAGCCCCAGCATTTT. This sequence encodes CASSTGQGSQPQHF.

The J gene is TRBJ2-3, the V gene TRBV9; 8 bases line up with TRBD2. Trimming at V came to 4 bases and at J to 3 bases, leaving 7 bases not matched to a gene. Per the germline V gene, CDR1 is SGDLS and CDR2 is YYNGEE. This CDR3 is 15 amino acids long. The CDR3 is CASSPRGGGTDTQYF. The CDR3 DNA follows: TGTGCCAGCAGCCCCCGGGGGGGCGGGACAGATACGCAGTATTTT. Together with reference TRBV9 and TRBJ2-3, the CDR3 gives the full variable domain: DSGVTQTPKHLITATGQRVTLRCSPRSGDLSVYWYQQSLDQGLQFLIQYYNGEERAKGNILERFSAQQFPDLHSELNLSSLELGDSALYFCASSPRGGGTDTQYFGPGTRLTVL.

There are a few counts of this clone. The chain has TRBV7-9 and TRBJ1-1; weak D call: TRBD1 (6 bases). Germline-derived CDR1 and CDR2 are SEHNR and FQNEAQ (reference sequence). V was clipped by 1 base and J by 6 bases, with 12 bases between them. The CDR3 is 14 residues long. CDR3 amino acids: CASSLEGVVAEAFF. DNA for the CDR3: TGTGCCAGCAGCTTAGAGGGGGTAGTCGCTGAAGCTTTCTTT.

The chain is built from TRBV12-1 and TRBJ2-6; the table's D call of TRBD1 was not tested on the DNA. TRBV12-1 represents a pseudogene. This CDR3 spans 15 amino acids. DNA of the CDR3: TGTGCCAGCAGCCCTACAGGGACCGGGGCCAACGTCCTGACTTTC. It specifies CASSPTGTGANVLTF.

The chain links TRBV19 to TRBJ2-1; D uncertain. The germline V and J ends were trimmed by 1 base and 4 bases, with 8 bases remaining between them. The CDR3 sequence is 14 residues long. CDR1 and CDR2 (germline): LNHDA, SQIVND (reference sequence). The CDR3 DNA follows: TGTGCCAGTAGTATAGGGTCAGTATACAATGAGCAGTTCTTC. This encodes CASSIGSVYNEQFF.

The chain combines TRBV5-4 with TRBJ1-2; weak D call: TRBD1 (5 bases). Germline V gives CDR1 SGHNT, CDR2 YYREEE (reference sequence). This CDR3 is built from 15 residues. V was pared by 0 bases and J by 7 bases, with 16 bases between. Here the CDR3 DNA reads TGTGCCAGCAGCTTGGGAAATACAGGTCGAAGTGGCTACACCTTC. Amino acids: CASSLGNTGRSGYTF. Looking up the rest from reference TRBV5-4 and TRBJ1-2 gives the full variable domain: ETGVTQSPTHLIKTRGQQVTLRCSSQSGHNTVSWYQQALGQGPQFIFQYYREEENGRGNFPPRFSGLQFPNYSSELNVNALELDDSALYLCASSLGNTGRSGYTFGSGTRLTVV.

This chain uses TRBV21-1 with TRBJ2-7; the table's D call, TRBD1, was not checked against the DNA. TRBV21-1 corresponds to a pseudogene. CDR3 length equals 13 residues. The CDR3 sequence is CALQTGIGHEQYF. The CDR3 DNA follows: TGTGCCCTACAGACAGGGATCGGTCACGAGCAGTACTTC.

The chain employs TRBV24-1 and TRBJ2-1; tentative D call: TRBD2 (5 bases). CDR3 length: 11 residues. The V gene lost 5 bases and the J gene lost 8 bases, with 6 bases spanning the gap. CDR1 and CDR2 from the germline V gene are KGHDR and SFDVKD. CDR3 nucleotide sequence: TGTGCCACCAGTGCCGGGGATGAGCAGTTCTTC. Amino acids: CATSAGDEQFF.

This clone was picked up a small number of times. The chain is built from TRBV7-8 and TRBJ2-2; 7 bases align to TRBD2. CDR1 is SGHVS, CDR2 FQNEAQ, per germline. V gave up 3 bases and J gave up 2 bases; unmatched junction bases: 6. This CDR3 spans 16 amino acids. The CDR3 DNA reads TGTGCCAGCAGCTTCTCCGCGGGAGCTAACACCGGGGAGCTGTTTTTT. It is translated as CASSFSAGANTGELFF.

The V call is TRBV7-9, the J call TRBJ1-2, with TRBD1 as a possible D gene (6 bases). Per germline, CDR1 SEHNR and CDR2 FQNEAQ (reference sequence). V was cut by 3 bases and J by 8 bases, with 22 bases left in between. The CDR3 sequence is 16 residues long. CDR3 loop: CASSLVGANNSEGYTF. CDR3 sequence (DNA): TGTGCCAGCAGCTTGGTGGGGGCGAACAATTCCGAAGGCTACACCTTC.

The chain links TRBV9 to TRBJ2-3; 14 nucleotides match TRBD2. The CDR3 runs 17 residues. V shed 0 bases, J shed 5 bases, and the junction held 5 bases outside the gene matches. CDR1 and CDR2 from the germline V gene are SGDLS and YYNGEE. The CDR3 nucleotides read TGTGCCAGCAGCGTAGGTCGACTAGCGGGAGGGCAAGATACGCAGTATTTT. This sequence encodes CASSVGRLAGGQDTQYF.

This chain uses TRBV3-1 (or the pseudogene TRBV3-2) with TRBJ1-5; 8 bases fit TRBD1. The CDR3 length is 17 residues. Losses at the gene ends were 0 bases for V and 11 bases for J; bases not matched to a gene: 15. Germline V gene sequence: CDR1 LGHDT, CDR2 YNNKEL (reference sequence). CDR3 residues: CASSQDWVTGGKGTQHF. DNA of the CDR3: TGTGCCAGCAGCCAAGATTGGGTTACAGGGGGGAAAGGAACCCAGCATTTT.

This clone was observed a single time. The chain joins TRBV20-1 to TRBJ2-7; D not resolved. The V gene lost 4 bases and the J gene lost 0 bases, with 10 bases spanning the gap. This CDR3 region has 13 residues. Germline assignment: CDR1 DFQATT and CDR2 SNEGSKA (reference sequence). The CDR3 reads CSANDGYSYEQYF. In DNA form, the CDR3 reads TGCAGTGCTAATGACGGGTACTCCTACGAGCAGTACTTC.

The gene calls are TRBV28 and TRBJ1-5; TRBD1 is a possible D gene (5 bases). The V gene's germline CDR1 is MDHEN and CDR2 SYDVKM. Trimming took 3 bases from V and 7 from J, leaving 16 bases between them. The CDR3 spans 15 residues. The CDR3 bases are TGTGCCAGCAGTTTTCCGCGGGGGATCCAACAGCCCCAGCATTTT. Its protein product is CASSFPRGIQQPQHF.